This T cell receptor (beta chain) was profiled in a study of CD8 T cells in ankylosing spondylitis. Study-level findings and limits: Disease-linked clones reportedly showed significant enrichment in matched ankylosing spondylitis synovial fluid. For ankylosing spondylitis blood, a TCR beta motif of 8 or 9 highly homologous variants appeared characteristic. Disease-linked clones bore a CD8+ phenotype and were relatively rare in peripheral blood.

5'-RACE, quantitative and with molecular barcodes, yielded the TCR beta libraries. TCRdb reprocessed the 5' RACE reads with MiXCR, giving one entry per CDR3 protein. The table includes a few hundred thousand distinct CDR3 sequences, more than 9% detected once. This clonotype was seen repeatedly, ten times or more. Its cognate antigen is unknown. CDR3 size: 15 residues. Germline V gene sequence: CDR1 DFQATT, CDR2 SNEGSKA (reference sequence). J lost 2 bases, V lost 0 bases, and 3 bases had no gene match. Sequencing was performed on blood, either unsorted or a sorted T cell fraction (not recorded which). The J gene is TRBJ2-5, the V gene TRBV20-1, with 10 bases fitting TRBD2. The sequence was obtained from a male donor with ankylosing spondylitis or in good health (not recorded which). CDR3: CSARELAGRQETQYF. CDR3 nucleotide sequence: TGCAGTGCTAGAGAACTAGCGGGGCGGCAAGAGACCCAGTACTTC.